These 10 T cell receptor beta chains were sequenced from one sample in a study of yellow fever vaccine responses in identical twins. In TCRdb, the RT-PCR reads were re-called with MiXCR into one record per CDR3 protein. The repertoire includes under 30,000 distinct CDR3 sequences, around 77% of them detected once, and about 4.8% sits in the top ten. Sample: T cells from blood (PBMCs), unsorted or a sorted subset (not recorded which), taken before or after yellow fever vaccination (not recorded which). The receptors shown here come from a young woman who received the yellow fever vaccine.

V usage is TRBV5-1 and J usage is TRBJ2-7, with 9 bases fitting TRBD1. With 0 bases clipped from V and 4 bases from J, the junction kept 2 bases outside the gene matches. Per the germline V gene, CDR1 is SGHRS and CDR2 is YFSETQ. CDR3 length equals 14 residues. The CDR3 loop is CASSLDGQGYEQYV. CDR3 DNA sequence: TGCGCCAGCAGCTTGGATGGACAGGGGTACGAGCAGTACGTC.

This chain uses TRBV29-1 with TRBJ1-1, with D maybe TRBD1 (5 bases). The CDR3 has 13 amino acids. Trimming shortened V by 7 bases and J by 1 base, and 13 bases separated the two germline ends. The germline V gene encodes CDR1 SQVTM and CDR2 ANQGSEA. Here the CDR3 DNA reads TGCAGCGGGGCAGGGACGAGGAACACTGAAGCTTTCTTT. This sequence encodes CSGAGTRNTEAFF.

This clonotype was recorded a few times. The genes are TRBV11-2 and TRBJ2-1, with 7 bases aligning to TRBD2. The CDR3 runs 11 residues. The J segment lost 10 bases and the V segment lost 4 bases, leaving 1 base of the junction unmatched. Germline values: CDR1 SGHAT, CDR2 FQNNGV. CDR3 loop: CASSSGGEQFF. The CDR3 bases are TGTGCCAGCAGCTCCGGGGGGGAGCAGTTCTTC. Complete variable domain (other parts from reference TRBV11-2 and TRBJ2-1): EAGVAQSPRYKIIEKRQSVAFWCNPISGHATLYWYQQILGQGPKLLIQFQNNGVVDDSQLPKDRFSAERLKGVDSTLKIQPAKLEDSAVYLCASSSGGEQFFGPGTRLTVL.

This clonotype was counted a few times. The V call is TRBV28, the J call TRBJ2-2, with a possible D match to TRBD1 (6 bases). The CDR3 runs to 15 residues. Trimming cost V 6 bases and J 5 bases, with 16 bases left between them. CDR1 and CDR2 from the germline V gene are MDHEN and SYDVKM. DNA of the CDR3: TGTGCCAGCAGACTACAGGGAATCGGGACCGGGGAGCTGTTTTTT. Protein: CASRLQGIGTGELFF.

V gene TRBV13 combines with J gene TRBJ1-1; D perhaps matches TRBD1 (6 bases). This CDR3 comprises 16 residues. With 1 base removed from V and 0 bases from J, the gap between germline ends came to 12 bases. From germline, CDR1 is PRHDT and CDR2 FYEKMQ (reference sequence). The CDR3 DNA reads TGTGCCAGCAGCTTAGCGATACAGGGCCTGAACACTGAAGCTTTCTTT. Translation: CASSLAIQGLNTEAFF.

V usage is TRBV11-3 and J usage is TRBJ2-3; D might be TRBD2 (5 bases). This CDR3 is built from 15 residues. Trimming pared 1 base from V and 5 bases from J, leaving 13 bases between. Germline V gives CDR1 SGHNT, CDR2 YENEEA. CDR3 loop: CASSLVGLAGDTQYF. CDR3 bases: TGTGCCAGCAGCTTAGTCGGGCTAGCTGGAGATACGCAGTATTTT.

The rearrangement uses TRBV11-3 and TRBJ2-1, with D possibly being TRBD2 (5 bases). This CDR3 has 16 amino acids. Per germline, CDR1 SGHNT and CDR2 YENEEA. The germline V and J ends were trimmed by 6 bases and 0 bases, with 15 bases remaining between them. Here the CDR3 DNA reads TGTGCCAGCAGAAAACGGGGAGCAAGCTCCTACAATGAGCAGTTCTTC. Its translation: CASRKRGASSYNEQFF. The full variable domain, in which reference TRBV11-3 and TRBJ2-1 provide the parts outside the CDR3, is EAGVVQSPRYKIIEKKQPVAFWCNPISGHNTLYWYLQNLGQGPELLIRYENEEAVDDSQLPKDRFSAERLKGVDSTLKIQPAELGDSAVYLCASRKRGASSYNEQFFGPGTRLTVL.

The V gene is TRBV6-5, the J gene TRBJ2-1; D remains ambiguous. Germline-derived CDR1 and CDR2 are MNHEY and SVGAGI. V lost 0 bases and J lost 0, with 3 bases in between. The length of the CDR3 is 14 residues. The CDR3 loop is CASSYSLSYNEQFF. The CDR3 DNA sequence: TGTGCCAGCAGTTACTCCCTCTCCTACAATGAGCAGTTCTTC.

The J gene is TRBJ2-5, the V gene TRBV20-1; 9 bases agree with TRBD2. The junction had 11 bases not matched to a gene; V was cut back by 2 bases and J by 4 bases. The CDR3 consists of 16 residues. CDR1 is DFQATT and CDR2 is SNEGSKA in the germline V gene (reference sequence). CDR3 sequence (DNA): TGCAGTGCTAGACTAGCGGGGTTCCCGCCTGCAGAGACCCAGTACTTC. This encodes CSARLAGFPPAETQYF.

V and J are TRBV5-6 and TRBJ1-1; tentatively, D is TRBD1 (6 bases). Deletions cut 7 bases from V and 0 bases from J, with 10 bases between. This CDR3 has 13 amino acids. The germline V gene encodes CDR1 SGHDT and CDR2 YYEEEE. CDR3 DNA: TGTGCCAGCGGGGAGGGGGTGAACACTGAAGCTTTCTTT. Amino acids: CASGEGVNTEAFF.